The subject of this entry is one T cell receptor beta chain. Its antigen specificity is not known. The sample holds no much larger clone one base away, and base qualities are not on file. Here V drops 3 bases and J drops 7 bases, and the junction holds 10 bases not matched to any gene. From cysteine to phenylalanine, the CDR3 is 17 amino acids long. The DNA shown is the 51-base CDR3, in frame from base 1. The germline V gene (reference sequence) provides CDR1 LGHDT and CDR2 YNNKEL. The sample originates from a study of T cells in Graves' hyperthyroidism and ophthalmopathy (dated by TCRdb to the late 2010s). With regard to the full study: Peripheral blood samples were taken at the time of initial diagnosis, prior to any treatment. To identify TCR V-J signatures that set the groups apart, the researchers used a discovery cohort of about a hundred patients, made up of 43 with Graves' ophthalmopathy and 57 with stable Graves' hyperthyroidism. Prospective prediction of ophthalmopathy was tested in an independent validation cohort consisting of 18 to 20 hyperthyroidism patients and approximately 16 patients who later progressed to ophthalmopathy. The approximately 100 discovery patients were divided at random into training and test sets in a 7:3 ratio. Thyroid tissue and blood T-cell repertoires from six Graves' hyperthyroidism patients were also compared in the study. After sampling, hyperthyroidism patients received methimazole starting at 30 mg daily, and ophthalmopathy patients received high-dose intravenous methylprednisolone. The paper reports TCR Vbeta CDR3 sequencing of 130 to 150 peripheral blood samples: around 41 ophthalmopathy, approximately 74 hyperthyroidism and approximately 17 progressor patients. The paper's findings and limits, for the study overall: Most expanded thyroid clonotypes (frequency above 0.001) were also found in blood, which suggests that blood repertoires may mirror thyroid immune responses. In cross-validation, a model built on a 13 V-J signature told ophthalmopathy apart from stable hyperthyroidism with under 90% sensitivity and about 81% specificity, and in testing the same model reached 80%/75%. During validation, the model predicted progression to ophthalmopathy a median of about 5.9 months ahead of onset, with almost 71% sensitivity and about 72% specificity. Sample size was not statistically predetermined, and blinding of investigators to group allocation was not performed.

Amplification of TCR beta CDR3 regions was carried out from RNA transcripts. A first-round RT-PCR of the TCR CDR3 used the HTBI primer set with the Qiagen OneStep RT-PCR kit. The libraries were constructed in a second round of multiplex PCR and then size-selected and purified. The libraries were sequenced on an Illumina HiSeq2000 using paired-end 100 bp reads. Per the source publication's procedure: Raw data were processed with SOAPnuke, discarding reads with adapters, uncalled bases, mean Phred below 15, or no exact constant-primer or identifier match. COPE v1.2.5 was used to merge the high-quality paired reads, and each unique nucleotide sequence was defined as a clonotype. MiTCR v1.1 was used to align clonotypes to the IMGT TRBV, TRBD and TRBJ reference segments. Only V-J combinations with frequency above 0.0001, covering about 99% of repertoires, were analysed. A TCS score was defined as the ratio between F50 (clonal expansion) and ExV (chaos), using BLOSUM62-based TCRdist between CDR3 peptides within each V-J. Welch's t-statistics and random forest reduced 450 to 600 V-J features to under 15, which were used in a naive Bayes classifier (R e1071). TCRdb passed the public sequencing reads through fastp at Q25 and MiXCR, retaining productive beta sequences. Rows with a matching CDR3 protein are joined into one entry that keeps the most common DNA and genes. These V and J calls derive from TCRdb rather than the authors' analysis. This sample comprises under 350,000 distinct CDR3 sequences, roughly an eighth of them detected only once. 30% to 40% of the sample lies in the top ten.

Moderately to severely active disease, a Clinical Activity Score of at least 3, a NOSPECS grade of at least 4, and a duration under 3 months were present in ophthalmopathy patients. Any patient with an uncontrolled infection, another autoimmune disease, pregnancy or lactation was excluded. Diagnoses were established on the basis of clinical symptoms, serum thyroxine and TRAb, thyroid ultrasound, and orbital computed tomography. PBMCs were isolated from around 10 ml of fresh peripheral blood by Ficoll-Paque density gradient centrifugation. Total RNA was extracted with Trizol reagent, and quality was checked on an Agilent 2100 Bioanalyzer.

This receptor was taken from a woman aged 35 to 49 with Graves' ophthalmopathy. Sequenced: blood. The chain employs TRBV3-1 and TRBJ2-2, with TRBD2 matching 11 junction bases. The CDR3: CASSHGASGGLFGELFF. The sequenced DNA: TGTGCCAGCAGCCATGGAGCTAGCGGGGGGTTATTCGGGGAGCTGTTTTTT.